The 24 T cell receptor beta chains listed next were all sequenced from one sample in a study of T-cell memory formation after mild COVID-19. Each CDR3 protein is one row after TCRdb ran MiXCR on the 5' RACE reads. The data contain 210,000 or so distinct CDR3 sequences, roughly 10% of them seen just once; the ten biggest clones take up approximately 3%. Input material: PBMCs or a T cell subset sorted from them (not recorded which). These receptors came from a man younger than 35 who had mild COVID-19 (a few samples of this study predate the infection). Cell type and time point are not known.

The DNA for the CDR3 is TGTGCCAGCACCTTACAGGGGGGAAGCAATCAGCCCCAGCATTTT. Protein: CASTLQGGSNQPQHF. The chain recombines TRBV6-6 with TRBJ1-5; 8 bases map to TRBD1. CDR3 size: 15 residues. The V and J ends lost 7 bases and 1 base, in that order; junction bases with no gene match: 6. The germline CDR1 and CDR2 sequences are MNHNY and SVGAGI (reference sequence).

This clonotype appeared a few times. The chain employs TRBV5-1 and TRBJ2-7; 11 positions match TRBD2. CDR3 length: 15 amino acids. Germline values: CDR1 SGHRS, CDR2 YFSETQ. After removal of 0 bases from V and 5 bases from J, the junction contained 4 bases not matched to a gene. CDR3 residues: CASSLGLAGINEQYV. The DNA of the CDR3 is TGCGCCAGCAGCTTGGGACTAGCGGGGATCAACGAGCAGTACGTC.

This clonotype was counted a few times. The chain combines TRBV5-5 with TRBJ1-3; D unclear. Trimming left V 4 bases short and J 4 bases short, with 9 bases between. Germline V CDR1 and CDR2: SGHKS, YYEKEE (reference sequence). The length of the CDR3 is 13 residues. The DNA for the CDR3 is TGTGCCAGCAGCGTGGACCAAGGAAACACCATATATTTT. Protein: CASSVDQGNTIYF. Full variable domain (rest looked up from reference TRBV5-5 and TRBJ1-3): DAGVTQSPTHLIKTRGQQVTLRCSPISGHKSVSWYQQVLGQGPQFIFQYYEKEERGRGNFPDRFSARQFPNYSSELNVNALLLGDSALYLCASSVDQGNTIYFGEGSWLTVV.

This chain connects TRBV6-5 to TRBJ2-2; TRBD1 aligns across 9 bases. There are 15 residues in the CDR3. Per the germline V gene, CDR1 is MNHEY and CDR2 is SVGAGI. V gave up 7 bases and J gave up 6 bases; unmatched junction bases: 9. The CDR3 DNA reads as TGTGCCAGCACACTACAGGGGGCGCAAGCCGGGGAGCTGTTTTTT. Its protein product is CASTLQGAQAGELFF.

The chain has TRBV20-1 and TRBJ1-5; 7 bases map to TRBD1. Per germline, CDR1 DFQATT and CDR2 SNEGSKA (reference sequence). The CDR3 has 16 residues. V shed 0 bases and J 1 base; nucleotides not matched to a gene: 6. The CDR3 reads CSAREWDRGSNQPQHF. The CDR3 nucleotides read TGCAGTGCTAGAGAATGGGACAGAGGAAGCAATCAGCCCCAGCATTTT.

This clonotype was counted only a few times. The genes are TRBV2 and TRBJ1-2; 10 positions agree with TRBD1. CDR1 SNHLY and CDR2 FYNNEI come from the germline V gene. V lost 5 bases, J lost 7 bases, and 4 bases stayed unmatched. This CDR3 is 13 amino acids long. The CDR3 loop is CASSWTGGAGYTF. CDR3 in DNA: TGTGCCAGCAGTTGGACAGGGGGTGCTGGCTACACCTTC.

This clonotype was observed a handful of times. This sequence joins TRBV27 and TRBJ1-5, with unresolved D. V shed 4 bases and J shed 3 bases, with 7 bases lying between them. Germline-derived CDR1 and CDR2 are MNHEY and SMNVEV (reference sequence). The CDR3 has 13 residues. Here the CDR3 reads CASSWTVNQPQHF. CDR3 sequence (DNA): TGTGCCAGCAGTTGGACGGTCAATCAGCCCCAGCATTTT.

The rearrangement joins TRBV12-3 or TRBV12-4 to TRBJ1-1, with D possibly TRBD1 on 5 matching bases. V lost 7 bases and J 2 bases, leaving 20 bases between the germline ends. This CDR3 spans 16 amino acids. CDR3 DNA sequence: TGTGCCAGCACGTTACCCCTAGGGGCGGGAAACACTGAAGCTTTCTTT. Its translation: CASTLPLGAGNTEAFF.

The chain couples TRBV6-2 or TRBV6-3 to TRBJ2-3, with 10 bases fitting TRBD2. V gave up 7 bases and J gave up 2 bases; unmatched junction bases: 6. CDR1 is MNHEY and CDR2 is SVGEGT in the germline V gene. This CDR3 is 15 amino acids long. CDR3 residues: CASTWSGGATDTQYF. CDR3 in DNA: TGTGCCAGCACCTGGAGCGGGGGGGCCACAGATACGCAGTATTTT.

This clonotype was seen more than once but under ten times. This sequence joins TRBV2 and TRBJ2-7, with D possibly being TRBD1 (5 bases). Germline lookup yields CDR1 SNHLY and CDR2 FYNNEI. The V and J ends lost 4 bases and 4 bases respectively, with 17 bases between them. The CDR3 consists of 15 residues. In nucleotides, the CDR3 is TGTGCCAGCAGTGCCCCGGCGTGGGGCAGGTACGAGCAGTACGTC. It specifies CASSAPAWGRYEQYV.

This clonotype turned up a few times. This chain connects TRBV5-4 to TRBJ2-7; D might be TRBD2 (6 bases). Germline lookup yields CDR1 SGHNT and CDR2 YYREEE (reference sequence). Deletions cut 0 bases from V and 2 bases from J, with 12 bases between. The CDR3 totals 15 residues. CDR3 residues: CASSLDRGTPYEQYF. The DNA of the CDR3 is TGTGCCAGCAGCTTGGATCGGGGGACCCCCTACGAGCAGTACTTC. Full variable domain (outside the CDR3, taken from reference TRBV5-4 and TRBJ2-7): ETGVTQSPTHLIKTRGQQVTLRCSSQSGHNTVSWYQQALGQGPQFIFQYYREEENGRGNFPPRFSGLQFPNYSSELNVNALELDDSALYLCASSLDRGTPYEQYFGPGTRLTVT.

This clonotype was counted a single time. The chain is built from TRBV9 and TRBJ2-1; TRBD2 agrees at 7 bases. CDR3 length: 14 amino acids. In germline, CDR1 is SGDLS, CDR2 YYNGEE. J was trimmed by 5 bases and V by 4 bases; bases with no gene match: 6. The CDR3 reads CASSPRLAHNEQFF. The CDR3 DNA follows: TGTGCCAGCAGCCCCCGACTAGCTCACAATGAGCAGTTCTTC.

The chain recombines TRBV3-1 with TRBJ1-1; 7 bases map to TRBD1. The trim removed 2 bases at V and 4 bases at J, leaving 4 bases unmatched. The CDR3 contains 14 residues. Germline-derived CDR1 and CDR2 are LGHDT and YNNKEL (reference sequence). The CDR3 reads CASSQSDRATEAFF. CDR3 coding DNA: TGTGCCAGCAGCCAAAGCGACAGGGCCACTGAAGCTTTCTTT.

This chain links TRBV4-1 with TRBJ2-7; tentative D call: TRBD1 (6 bases). The CDR3 is 16 amino acids. V was clipped by 1 base and J by 2 bases, with 15 bases between them. Germline loops: CDR1 MGHRA, CDR2 YSYEKL. CDR3 residues: CASSQGADSYPYEQYF. Here the CDR3 DNA reads TGCGCCAGCAGCCAAGGGGCGGACAGCTACCCCTACGAGCAGTACTTC.

The gene calls are TRBV10-2 and TRBJ1-2; TRBD1 is a possible D gene (5 bases). The CDR3 is 10 amino acids. Trimming cost V 8 bases and J 8 bases, with 9 bases left between them. CDR1 is WSHSY, CDR2 SAAADI, per germline. CDR3 in amino acids: CASFGAGYTF. CDR3 DNA: TGCGCCAGCTTCGGGGCGGGCTACACCTTC.

The chain uses TRBV5-1 and TRBJ2-3, with D perhaps TRBD2 (5 bases). Between the trimmed V and J ends, which lost 0 bases and 5 bases, there was a span of 16 bases. Germline V gene lookup returns CDR1 SGHRS and CDR2 YFSETQ. The CDR3 has 16 residues. In nucleotides, the CDR3 is TGCGCCAGCAGCTTGGTTGCCAGACCCCGGGGAGATACGCAGTATTTT. This translates into CASSLVARPRGDTQYF.

This clonotype was found many times. This rearrangement joins TRBV6-2 or TRBV6-3 to TRBJ2-5, with 10 bases lining up with TRBD2. Trimming took 7 bases from V and 0 from J; bases not matched to a gene: 2. The V gene's germline CDR1 is MNHEY and CDR2 SVGEGT. This CDR3 spans 14 amino acids. The CDR3 nucleotides read TGTGCCAGCATAGGACTAGCGGACCAAGAGACCCAGTACTTC. It translates to CASIGLADQETQYF.

This clonotype was observed many times. This chain uses TRBV7-2 with TRBJ1-2; D gene unclear. CDR1 and CDR2 from the germline V gene are SGHTA and FQGNSA. The CDR3 runs to 13 residues. V was shortened by 1 base and J by 0 bases, with 3 bases between the two germline ends. Here the CDR3 reads CASSLDPNYGYTF. For the CDR3, the DNA is TGTGCCAGCAGCTTAGACCCTAACTATGGCTACACCTTC.

The chain is built from TRBV7-2 and TRBJ2-5; TRBD1 matches 8 bases. CDR1 and CDR2 from the germline V gene are SGHTA and FQGNSA. CDR3 size: 15 residues. V was clipped by 6 bases and J by 1 base; unmatched bases: 7. The CDR3 DNA sequence: TGTGCCAGCAGTTCCGGGACAGGTTCCCAAGAGACCCAGTACTTC. Protein: CASSSGTGSQETQYF.

This clonotype was seen more than once but under ten times. The V call is TRBV6-5, the J call TRBJ1-6; tentative D call: TRBD1 (6 bases). The CDR3 has 15 amino acids. The V gene lost 5 bases and the J gene lost 7 bases, with 15 bases spanning the gap. The V gene's germline CDR1 is MNHEY and CDR2 SVGAGI. The CDR3 is CASSRNRAGNSPLHF. The CDR3 nucleotides read TGTGCCAGCAGTCGAAACAGGGCCGGGAATTCACCCCTCCACTTT.

In this sample, this clonotype turned up a few times. CDR3 DNA: TGTGCCAGCAGTTTCCCGGACAAGGACCTGTTTTTT. It codes for CASSFPDKDLFF. The rearrangement joins TRBV6-6 to TRBJ1-4; tentatively, D is TRBD1 (5 bases). The length of the CDR3 is 12 residues. V was cut by 4 bases and J by 14 bases, with 14 bases left in between. Germline CDR1 reads MNHNY; CDR2 reads SVGAGI (reference sequence).

The CDR3 sequence: CASRPDRYNYGYTF. CDR3 bases: TGTGCCAGCAGACCGGACAGGTATAACTATGGCTACACCTTC. The chain combines TRBV6-5 with TRBJ1-2; 7 bases are shared with TRBD1. V shed 6 bases and J 1 base; nucleotides not matched to a gene: 5. Per the germline V gene, CDR1 is MNHEY and CDR2 is SVGAGI. The CDR3 spans 14 residues.

This clonotype was found a few times. The chain is built from TRBV7-2 and TRBJ2-5; TRBD2 matches at 10 bases. Germline lookup yields CDR1 SGHTA and CDR2 FQGNSA. V shed 1 base, J shed 4 bases, and the junction held 6 bases outside the gene matches. The length of the CDR3 is 16 residues. The CDR3 DNA sequence: TGTGCCAGCAGCTTAGTGATAGCGGGGGGAAGAGAGACCCAGTACTTC. Translated, it gives CASSLVIAGGRETQYF.

This clonotype occurred many times. J is TRBJ2-4 and V is TRBV7-8; 10 bases line up with TRBD2. J gave up 2 bases and V 5 bases, and 12 bases lay outside the gene matches. There are 18 residues in the CDR3. CDR1 and CDR2 from the germline V gene are SGHVS and FQNEAQ. CDR3 nucleotides: TGTGCCAGCAGCCTGGCTCTAGCGGGGGTCGGTACCAAAAACATTCAGTACTTC. This encodes CASSLALAGVGTKNIQYF.